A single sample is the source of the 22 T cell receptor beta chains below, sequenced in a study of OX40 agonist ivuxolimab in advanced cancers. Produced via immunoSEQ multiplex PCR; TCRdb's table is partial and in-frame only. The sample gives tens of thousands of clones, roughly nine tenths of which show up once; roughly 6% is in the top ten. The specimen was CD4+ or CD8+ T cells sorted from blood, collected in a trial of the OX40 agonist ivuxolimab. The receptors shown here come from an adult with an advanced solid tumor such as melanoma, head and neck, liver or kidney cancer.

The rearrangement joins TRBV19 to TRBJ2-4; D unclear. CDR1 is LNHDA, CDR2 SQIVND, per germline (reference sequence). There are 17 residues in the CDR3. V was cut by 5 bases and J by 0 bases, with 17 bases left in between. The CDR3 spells CASSLPQVYLAKNIQYF. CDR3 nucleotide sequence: TGTGCCAGTAGTCTCCCACAAGTCTATTTAGCCAAAAACATTCAGTACTTC.

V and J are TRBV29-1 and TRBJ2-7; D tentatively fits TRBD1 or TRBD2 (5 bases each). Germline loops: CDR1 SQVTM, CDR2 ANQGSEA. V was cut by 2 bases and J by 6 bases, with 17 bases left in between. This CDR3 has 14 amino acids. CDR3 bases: TGCAGCGTTGAATCCGGGACGGAGACCTTCGAGCAGTACTTC. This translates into CSVESGTETFEQYF.

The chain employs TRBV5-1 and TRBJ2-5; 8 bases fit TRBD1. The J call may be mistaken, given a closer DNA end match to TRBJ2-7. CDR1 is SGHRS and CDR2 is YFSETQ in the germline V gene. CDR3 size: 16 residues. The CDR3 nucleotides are TGCGCCAGCAGCTTGGTCGCCGGGACAGGCCCCTACGAGCAGTACTTC. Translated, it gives CASSLVAGTGPYEQYF.

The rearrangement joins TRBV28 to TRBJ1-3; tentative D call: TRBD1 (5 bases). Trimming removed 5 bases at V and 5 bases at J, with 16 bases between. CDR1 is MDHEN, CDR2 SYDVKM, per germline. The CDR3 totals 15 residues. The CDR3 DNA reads TGTGCCAGCAGTCTCGGGTGGGGGGAAAGAAACACCATATATTTT. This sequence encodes CASSLGWGERNTIYF.

The CDR3 reads CASSLLGWQGGSSGANVLTF. CDR3 bases: TGTGCCAGCAGCCTACTGGGTTGGCAAGGGGGTTCCTCTGGGGCCAACGTCCTGACTTTC. This chain joins TRBV7-3 and TRBJ2-6, with D tentatively TRBD1 (6 bases). The CDR3 extends over 20 amino acids. Trimming shortened V by 5 bases and J by 0 bases, and 23 bases separated the two germline ends. CDR1 and CDR2 from the germline V gene are SGHTA and FQGTGA.

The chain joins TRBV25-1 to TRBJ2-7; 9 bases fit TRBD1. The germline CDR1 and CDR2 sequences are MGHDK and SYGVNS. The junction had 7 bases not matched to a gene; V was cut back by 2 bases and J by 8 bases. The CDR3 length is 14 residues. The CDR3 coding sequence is TGTGCCAGCAGTGAACCCGGGACAGGGTATAAGCAGTACTTC. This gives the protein CASSEPGTGYKQYF.

CDR3 loop: CASGSDTLNEKLFF. CDR3 coding DNA: TGTGCCAGCGGATCGGACACCTTAAATGAAAAACTGTTTTTT. The V and J genes are TRBV5-6 and TRBJ1-4; TRBD1 is a possible D gene (5 bases). This CDR3 is built from 14 residues. The V gene's germline CDR1 is SGHDT and CDR2 YYEEEE. With 7 bases removed from V and 5 bases from J, the gap between germline ends came to 15 bases.

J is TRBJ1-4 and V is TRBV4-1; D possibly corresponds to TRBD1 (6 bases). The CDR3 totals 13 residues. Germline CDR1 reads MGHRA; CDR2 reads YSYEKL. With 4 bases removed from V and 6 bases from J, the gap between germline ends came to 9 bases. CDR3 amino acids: CASSPRTDEKLFF. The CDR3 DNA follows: TGCGCCAGCAGCCCGAGGACAGATGAAAAACTGTTTTTT.

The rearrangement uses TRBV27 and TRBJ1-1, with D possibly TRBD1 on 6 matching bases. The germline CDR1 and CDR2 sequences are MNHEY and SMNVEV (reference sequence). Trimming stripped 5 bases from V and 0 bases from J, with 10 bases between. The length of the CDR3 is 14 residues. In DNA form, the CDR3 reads TGTGCCAGCAGTCCCGGGACATTGAACACTGAAGCTTTCTTT. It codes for CASSPGTLNTEAFF.

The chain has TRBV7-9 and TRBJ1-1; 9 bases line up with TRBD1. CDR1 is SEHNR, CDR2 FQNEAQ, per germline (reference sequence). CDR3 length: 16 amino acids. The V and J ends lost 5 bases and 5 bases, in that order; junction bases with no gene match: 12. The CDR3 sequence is CASSPPDRGPETEAFF. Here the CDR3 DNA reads TGTGCCAGCAGCCCCCCGGACAGGGGTCCTGAGACTGAAGCTTTCTTT. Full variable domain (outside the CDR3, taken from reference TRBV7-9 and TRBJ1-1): DTGVSQNPRHKITKRGQNVTFRCDPISEHNRLYWYRQTLGQGPEFLTYFQNEAQLEKSRLLSDRFSAERPKGSFSTLEIQRTEQGDSAMYLCASSPPDRGPETEAFFGQGTRLTVV.

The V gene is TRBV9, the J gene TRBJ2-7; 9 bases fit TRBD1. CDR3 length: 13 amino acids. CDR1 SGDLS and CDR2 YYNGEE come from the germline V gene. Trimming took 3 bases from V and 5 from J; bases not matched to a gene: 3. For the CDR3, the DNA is TGTGCCAGCAGCGCCTGGGACAGGGACGAGCAGTACTTC. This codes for CASSAWDRDEQYF.

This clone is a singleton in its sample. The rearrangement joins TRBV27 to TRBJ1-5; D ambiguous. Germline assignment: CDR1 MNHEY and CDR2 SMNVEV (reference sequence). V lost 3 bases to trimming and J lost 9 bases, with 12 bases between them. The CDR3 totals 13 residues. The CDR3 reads CASSFGRVGPQHF. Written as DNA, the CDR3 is TGTGCCAGCAGTTTCGGGAGGGTGGGGCCCCAGCATTTT.

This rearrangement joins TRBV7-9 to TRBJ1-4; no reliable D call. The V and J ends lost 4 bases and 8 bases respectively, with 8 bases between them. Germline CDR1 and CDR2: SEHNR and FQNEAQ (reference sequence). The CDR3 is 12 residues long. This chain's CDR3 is CASSSRGEKLFF. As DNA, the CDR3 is TGTGCCAGCAGCTCCCGCGGGGAAAAACTGTTTTTT.

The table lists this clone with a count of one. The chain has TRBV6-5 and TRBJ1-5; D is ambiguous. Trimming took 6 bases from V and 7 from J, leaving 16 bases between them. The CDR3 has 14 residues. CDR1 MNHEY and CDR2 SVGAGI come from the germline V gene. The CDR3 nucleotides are TGTGCCAGCAGCTCTGGGGTTGGGATCCAGCCCCAGCATTTT. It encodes CASSSGVGIQPQHF.

CDR3 loop: CASSQETDTQYF. CDR3 in DNA: TGCGCCAGCAGCCAAGAGACAGATACGCAGTATTTT. This chain uses TRBV4-3 with TRBJ2-3; D is uncertain. V lost 0 bases and J lost 3, with 1 base in between. This CDR3 has 12 amino acids. The V gene's germline CDR1 is LGHNA and CDR2 YSLEER.

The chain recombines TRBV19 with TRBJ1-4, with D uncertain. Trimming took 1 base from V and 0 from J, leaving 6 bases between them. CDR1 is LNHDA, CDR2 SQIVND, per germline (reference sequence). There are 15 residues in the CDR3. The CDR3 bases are TGTGCCAGTAGTATAGGGGTTGCAACTAATGAAAAACTGTTTTTT. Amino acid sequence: CASSIGVATNEKLFF.

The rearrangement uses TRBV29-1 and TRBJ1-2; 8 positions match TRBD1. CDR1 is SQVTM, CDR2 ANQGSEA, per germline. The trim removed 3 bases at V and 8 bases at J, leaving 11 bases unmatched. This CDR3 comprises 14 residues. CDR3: CSVESGQGRGGYTF. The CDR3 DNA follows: TGCAGCGTTGAGTCAGGACAGGGAAGAGGAGGCTACACCTTC.

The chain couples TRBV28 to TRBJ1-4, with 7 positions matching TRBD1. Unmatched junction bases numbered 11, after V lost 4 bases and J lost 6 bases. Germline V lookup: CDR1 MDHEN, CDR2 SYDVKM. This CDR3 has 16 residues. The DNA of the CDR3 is TGTGCCAGCAGTTCCCGCCTGACAGGGTATCATGAAAAACTGTTTTTT. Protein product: CASSSRLTGYHEKLFF.

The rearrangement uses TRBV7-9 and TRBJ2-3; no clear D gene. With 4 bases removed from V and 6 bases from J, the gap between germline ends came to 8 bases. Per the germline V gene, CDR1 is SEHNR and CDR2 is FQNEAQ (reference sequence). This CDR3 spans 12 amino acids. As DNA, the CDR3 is TGTGCCAGCAGCTACCTGGGCGATACGCAGTATTTT. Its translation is CASSYLGDTQYF.

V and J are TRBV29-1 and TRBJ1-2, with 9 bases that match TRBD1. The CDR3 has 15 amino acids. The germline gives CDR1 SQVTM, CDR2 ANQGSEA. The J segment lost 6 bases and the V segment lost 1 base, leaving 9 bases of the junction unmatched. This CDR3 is CSVEADRGKSNGYTF. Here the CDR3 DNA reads TGCAGCGTTGAAGCCGACAGGGGGAAATCAAATGGCTACACCTTC.

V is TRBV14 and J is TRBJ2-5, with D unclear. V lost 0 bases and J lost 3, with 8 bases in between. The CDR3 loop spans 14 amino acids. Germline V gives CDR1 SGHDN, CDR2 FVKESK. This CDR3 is CASSQEKGEETQYF. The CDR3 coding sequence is TGTGCCAGCAGCCAAGAGAAAGGAGAAGAGACCCAGTACTTC.

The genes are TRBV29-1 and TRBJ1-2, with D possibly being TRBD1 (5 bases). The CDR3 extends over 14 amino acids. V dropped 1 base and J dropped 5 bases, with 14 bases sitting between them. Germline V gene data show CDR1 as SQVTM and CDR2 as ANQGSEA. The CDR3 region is CSVEVPGREYGYTF. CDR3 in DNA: TGCAGCGTTGAAGTTCCGGGACGGGAGTATGGCTACACCTTC.